The next 5 T cell receptor beta chains were all read from a single sample in a study of follicular helper T cells after annual influenza vaccination. TCRdb's table, derived via immunoSEQ multiplex PCR, lists solely in-frame clones and lacks some. Among more than 1,500 clones listed, roughly 80% were seen once. Time point described: 2015-2016 season, pre-vaccination. Sequencing was performed on CXCR5+ CD38- circulating T follicular helper cells from blood, taken on the day of influenza vaccination. The subset denotes: circulating Tfh, non-naive CD4+CXCR5+PD-1+ (ICOS+CD38+ or ICOS-CD38-). These receptors came from an adult who received the influenza vaccine.

J is TRBJ1-1 and V is TRBV5-1, with 11 bases that match TRBD1. After removal of 3 bases from V and 4 bases from J, the junction contained 2 bases not matched to a gene. In germline, CDR1 is SGHRS, CDR2 YFSETQ. The CDR3 is made up of 14 amino acids. CDR3 coding DNA: TGCGCCAGCAGCTCGGGACAGGGGGTCACTGAAGCTTTCTTT. This sequence encodes CASSSGQGVTEAFF. Complete variable domain (other parts from reference TRBV5-1 and TRBJ1-1): KAGVTQTPRYLIKTRGQQVTLSCSPISGHRSVSWYQQTPGQGLQFLFEYFSETQRNKGNFPGRFSGRQFSNSRSEMNVSTLELGDSALYLCASSSGQGVTEAFFGQGTRLTVV.

This clone was seen more than once but under ten times. The chain is built from TRBV4-3 and TRBJ1-1; 7 bases are a match to TRBD1. Germline trimming cut 0 bases from V and 11 bases from J; bases unmatched to any gene: 12. Per the germline V gene, CDR1 is LGHNA and CDR2 is YSLEER. The CDR3 runs to 15 residues. The CDR3 protein is CASSQETGTGALAFF. Written as DNA, the CDR3 is TGCGCCAGCAGCCAAGAAACGGGAACAGGGGCCCTGGCTTTCTTT.

V gene TRBV6-5 combines with J gene TRBJ1-2; tentative D call: TRBD1 (6 bases). This CDR3 has 15 residues. CDR1 and CDR2 from the germline V gene are MNHEY and SVGAGI. V was clipped by 6 bases and J by 4 bases, with 18 bases between them. The CDR3 DNA sequence: TGTGCCAGCAGAGGTGTCGGGGGGCAAGTCTATGGCTACACCTTC. Translating gives CASRGVGGQVYGYTF.

This clone has a single count. The V and J genes are TRBV30 and TRBJ2-4; either TRBD1 or TRBD2 may fit D (5 bases each). V was trimmed by 3 bases and J by 9 bases, leaving 15 bases between them. The CDR3 has 13 residues. The germline V gene has CDR1 GTSNPN and CDR2 SVGIG (reference sequence). The chain's CDR3 is CAWRGEVPSIQYF. DNA of the CDR3: TGTGCCTGGAGGGGGGAAGTGCCATCCATTCAGTACTTC.

This clone was recorded once. V and J are TRBV29-1 and TRBJ2-3; 11 bases agree with TRBD2. The CDR3 runs 18 residues. The J segment lost 4 bases and the V segment lost 1 base, leaving 13 bases of the junction unmatched. Per germline, CDR1 SQVTM and CDR2 ANQGSEA. The CDR3 here is CSVEGGGIAGGPADTQYF. The CDR3 DNA sequence: TGCAGCGTTGAAGGCGGTGGTATAGCGGGAGGGCCCGCAGATACGCAGTATTTT.